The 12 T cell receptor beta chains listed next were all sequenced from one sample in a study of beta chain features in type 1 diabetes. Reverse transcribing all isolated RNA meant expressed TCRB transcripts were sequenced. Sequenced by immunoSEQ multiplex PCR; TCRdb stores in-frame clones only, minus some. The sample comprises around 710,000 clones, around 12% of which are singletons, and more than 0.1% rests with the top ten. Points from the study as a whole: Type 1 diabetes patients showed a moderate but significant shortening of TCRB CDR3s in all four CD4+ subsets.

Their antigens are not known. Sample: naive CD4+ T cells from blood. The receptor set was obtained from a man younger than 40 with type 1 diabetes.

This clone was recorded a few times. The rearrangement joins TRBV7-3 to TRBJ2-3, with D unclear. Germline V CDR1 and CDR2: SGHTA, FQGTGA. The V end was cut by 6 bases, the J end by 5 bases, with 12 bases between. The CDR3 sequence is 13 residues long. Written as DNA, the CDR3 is TGTGCCAGCAGTTCCCCGACTGTAGATACGCAGTATTTT. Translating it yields CASSSPTVDTQYF.

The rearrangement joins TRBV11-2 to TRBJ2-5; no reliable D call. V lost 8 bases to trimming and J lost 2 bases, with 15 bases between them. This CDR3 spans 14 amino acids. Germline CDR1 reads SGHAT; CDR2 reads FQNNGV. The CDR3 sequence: CASGKNSFQETQYF. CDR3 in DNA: TGTGCCAGCGGCAAAAATAGCTTTCAAGAGACCCAGTACTTC.

The CDR3 DNA is TGTGCCAGCAGCTTGAGCGTGGGAGAGACCCAGTACTTC. Translation: CASSLSVGETQYF. This chain connects TRBV5-6 to TRBJ2-5; D ambiguous. In germline, CDR1 is SGHDT, CDR2 YYEEEE. This CDR3 comprises 13 residues. The V gene lost 1 base and the J gene lost 4 bases, with 8 bases spanning the gap.

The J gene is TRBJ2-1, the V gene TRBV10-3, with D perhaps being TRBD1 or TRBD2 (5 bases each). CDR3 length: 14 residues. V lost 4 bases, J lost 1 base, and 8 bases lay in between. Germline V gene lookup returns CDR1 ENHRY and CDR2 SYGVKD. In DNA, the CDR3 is TGTGCCATCAGTGGTGGGGGATCCTACAATGAGCAGTTCTTC. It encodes CAISGGGSYNEQFF.

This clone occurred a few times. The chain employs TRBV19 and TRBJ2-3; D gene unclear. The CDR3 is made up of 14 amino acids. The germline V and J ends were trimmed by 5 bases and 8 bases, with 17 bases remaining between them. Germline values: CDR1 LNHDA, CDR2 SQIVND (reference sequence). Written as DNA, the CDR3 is TGTGCCAGTAGTGAACTGATGGGTAGAGCTACGCAGTATTTT. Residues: CASSELMGRATQYF.

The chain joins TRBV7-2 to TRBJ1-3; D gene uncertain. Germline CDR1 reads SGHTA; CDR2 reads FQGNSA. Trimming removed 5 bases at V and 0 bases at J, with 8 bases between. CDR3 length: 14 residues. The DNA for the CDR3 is TGTGCCAGCAGCCTTGACATCTCTGGAAACACCATATATTTT. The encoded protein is CASSLDISGNTIYF.

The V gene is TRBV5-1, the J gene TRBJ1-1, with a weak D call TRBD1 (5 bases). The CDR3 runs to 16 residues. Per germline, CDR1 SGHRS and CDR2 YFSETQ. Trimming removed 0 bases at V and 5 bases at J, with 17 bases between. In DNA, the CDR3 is TGCGCCAGCAGCTTGGTGGCAGGCGGCCGGGGGACTGAAGCTTTCTTT. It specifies CASSLVAGGRGTEAFF.

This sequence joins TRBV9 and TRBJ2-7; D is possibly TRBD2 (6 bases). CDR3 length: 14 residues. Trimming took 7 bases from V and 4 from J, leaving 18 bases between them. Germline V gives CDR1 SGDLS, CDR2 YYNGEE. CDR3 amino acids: CASSSGETFYEQYF. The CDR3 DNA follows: TGTGCCAGCTCATCGGGGGAGACCTTTTACGAGCAGTACTTC.

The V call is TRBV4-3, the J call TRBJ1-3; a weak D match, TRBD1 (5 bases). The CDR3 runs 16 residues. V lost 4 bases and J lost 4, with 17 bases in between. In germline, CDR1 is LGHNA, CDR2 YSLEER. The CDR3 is CASSPQGVVAGNTIYF. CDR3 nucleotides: TGCGCCAGCAGCCCTCAGGGCGTCGTAGCAGGAAACACCATATATTTT.

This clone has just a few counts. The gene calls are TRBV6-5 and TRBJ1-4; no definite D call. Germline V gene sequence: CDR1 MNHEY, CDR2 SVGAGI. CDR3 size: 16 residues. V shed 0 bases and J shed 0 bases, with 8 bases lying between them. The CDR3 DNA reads TGTGCCAGCAGTTACTCGATGCTAGCAACTAATGAAAAACTGTTTTTT. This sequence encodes CASSYSMLATNEKLFF.

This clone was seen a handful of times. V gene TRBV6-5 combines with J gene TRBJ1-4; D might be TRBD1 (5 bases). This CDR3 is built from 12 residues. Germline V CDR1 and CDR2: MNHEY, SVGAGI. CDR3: CAWGLTNEKLFF. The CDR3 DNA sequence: TGTGCGTGGGGCCTTACTAATGAAAAACTGTTTTTT.

The CDR3 region has the DNA TGTGCCAGCACCTGGGGTGAGGTTAATTCACCCCTCCACTTT. Translating it yields CASTWGEVNSPLHF. The genes are TRBV27 and TRBJ1-6, with D hard to call. V was cut by 7 bases and J by 6 bases, with 13 bases left in between. Germline assignment: CDR1 MNHEY and CDR2 SMNVEV (reference sequence). CDR3 length: 14 residues.